What follows describes a single T cell receptor beta chain. Germline V lookup: CDR1 MNHEY, CDR2 SMNVEV (reference sequence). V lost 5 bases to trimming and J lost 9 bases, with 26 bases between them. This CDR3 region has 16 residues. These data are taken from a study of tumor and adjacent non-tumor tissue in lung cancer. A modified ARM-PCR protocol with three rounds of nested PCR amplified TCRbeta. TCRdb passed the multiplex PCR reads through MiXCR, listing each CDR3 protein once. The data contain about 110,000 distinct CDR3 sequences, approximately 84% of them singletons. The template was RNA from unsorted bulk tissue.

This chain joins TRBV27 and TRBJ2-7; maybe TRBD2 (6 bases). The receptor comes from a man between 70 and 80 years old with non-small cell lung cancer. The sequenced sample consisted of lung tumor tissue. Here the CDR3 DNA reads TGTGCCAGCAGTCCAAGGACATACGACCTCGGAGGGGCGCAGTACTTC. This sequence encodes CASSPRTYDLGGAQYF.